Listed below are T cell receptor beta chains from one sample, sequenced in a study of blood T cell repertoires in COVID-19. The data were produced by immunoSEQ multiplex PCR, yet TCRdb's version contains in-frame clones alone and is incomplete. The sample lists 200,000 to 250,000 clones; roughly 83% were seen once. The sequencing sample was made of PBMCs or T cells enriched from blood (not recorded which). Source of these receptors: a woman between 50 and 59 years old who had recovered from COVID-19. CDR3s include the opening cysteine and the closing phenylalanine or tryptophan. Each record gives: clone size, D gene, J gene, V gene, CDR3 length, CDR3 protein, CDR3 DNA. D genes are given only for firm matches. Where a row states a size, it is once, few, many or the class of an expanded clone; other rows omit it.

.,.,TRBJ2-1,TRBV5-1,16,CASLPVGGISYNEQFF,TGCGCCAGCCTCCCGGTAGGGGGAATCTCCTACAATGAGCAGTTCTTC
.,.,TRBJ1-2,TRBV5-1,13,CASSFQGAYGYTF,TGCGCCAGCAGCTTTCAGGGTGCCTATGGCTACACCTTC
.,.,TRBJ2-7,TRBV6-5,15,CASSYISGFSYEQYF,TGTGCCAGCAGTTACATTAGCGGTTTCTCCTACGAGCAGTACTTC
few,TRBD2,TRBJ2-7,TRBV7-3,13,CASSRGGSYEQYF,TGTGCCAGCAGCCGGGGGGGCTCCTACGAGCAGTACTTC
.,TRBD2,TRBJ2-3,TRBV20-1,15,CSASHASGRTDTQYF,TGCAGTGCTAGTCACGCTAGCGGGAGGACAGATACGCAGTATTTT
.,.,TRBJ2-1,TRBV10-3,13,CAISLTGNNEQFF,TGTGCCATCAGTCTAACCGGGAACAATGAGCAGTTCTTC
.,TRBD1,TRBJ1-2,TRBV29-1,12,CSVPGQGLGYTF,TGCAGCGTCCCCGGACAGGGTCTCGGCTACACCTTC
.,TRBD2,TRBJ2-4,TRBV5-4,13,CASSEGTSDIQYF,TGTGCCAGCAGCGAAGGGACTAGTGACATTCAGTACTTC
.,TRBD1,TRBJ2-2,TRBV4-1,22,CASSQPGGWTGPRGGNTGELFF,TGCGCCAGCAGCCAACCAGGGGGATGGACAGGGCCTCGTGGGGGGAACACCGGGGAGCTGTTTTTT
once,.,TRBJ1-4,TRBV6-2/TRBV6-3,17,CASSLPGRGFDGEKLFF,TGTGCCAGCAGTCTCCCCGGCCGAGGTTTTGACGGTGAAAAACTGTTTTTT
once,.,TRBJ2-7,TRBV7-9,14,CASSPTQNAYEQYF,TGTGCCAGCAGCCCCACACAAAACGCCTACGAGCAGTACTTC
.,TRBD1,TRBJ1-1,TRBV5-1,16,CASSLETMTGGTEAFF,TGCGCCAGCAGCTTGGAGACGATGACAGGGGGCACTGAAGCTTTCTTT
.,TRBD2,TRBJ2-1,TRBV24-1,16,CATSDPLAGKGNEQFF,TGTGCCACCAGTGACCCACTAGCGGGCAAGGGCAATGAGCAGTTCTTC
once,TRBD2,TRBJ2-3,TRBV11-3,16,CASSLFSGGTTDTQYF,TGTGCCAGCAGCTTATTTAGCGGGGGGACCACAGATACGCAGTATTTT
.,.,TRBJ2-7,TRBV30,11,CAASYSGEQYF,TGTGCCGCATCTTATTCAGGGGAGCAGTACTTC
.,TRBD1,TRBJ1-4,TRBV5-4,14,CASSKGQANEKLFF,TGTGCCAGCAGCAAAGGACAGGCTAATGAAAAACTGTTTTTT
few,.,TRBJ1-1,TRBV7-3,14,CASSLAGLDTEAFF,TGTGCCAGCAGCTTAGCGGGTTTAGACACTGAAGCTTTCTTT
.,.,TRBJ1-4,TRBV13,15,CASSLGQRQAEKLFF,TGTGCCAGCAGCTTAGGCCAGCGACAGGCGGAAAAACTGTTTTTT
.,TRBD1,TRBJ1-1,TRBV3-1/TRBV3-2,13,CASSGQGTTEAFF,TGTGCCAGCTCGGGACAGGGGACCACTGAAGCTTTCTTT
.,.,TRBJ1-2,TRBV7-6,15,CASRPRPGLPYGYTF,TGTGCCAGCAGACCCCGACCAGGCCTCCCCTATGGCTACACCTTC
few,TRBD1,TRBJ1-2,TRBV6-5,14,CASIPGGVNYGYTF,TGTGCCAGCATCCCAGGGGGTGTGAACTATGGCTACACCTTC
.,.,TRBJ2-7,TRBV7-9,17,CASSPKASRERTYEQYF,TGTGCCAGCAGCCCTAAGGCGAGTCGGGAGAGGACCTACGAGCAGTACTTC
.,.,TRBJ1-4,TRBV11-2,14,CASSPRQANEKLFF,TGTGCCAGCAGCCCCCGACAGGCTAATGAAAAACTGTTTTTT
.,TRBD2,TRBJ2-5,TRBV2,13,CASSRGLGETQYF,TGTGCCAGCAGTCGAGGACTAGGAGAGACCCAGTACTTC
.,TRBD1,TRBJ1-1,TRBV27,15,CASVKRQGRRTEAFF,TGTGCCAGCGTGAAAAGACAGGGAAGGAGAACTGAAGCTTTCTTT
.,.,TRBJ1-4,TRBV4-2,16,CASSQSNRATNEKLFF,TGTGCCAGCAGCCAATCAAACAGGGCAACTAATGAAAAACTGTTTTTT
.,TRBD1,TRBJ1-2,TRBV29-1,13,CSAQTGGAGGYTF,TGCAGCGCACAAACAGGGGGCGCGGGAGGCTACACCTTC
.,.,TRBJ2-1,TRBV2,17,CASREYWIPSSLDEQFF,TGTGCCAGCAGGGAGTACTGGATCCCTAGCTCCCTTGATGAGCAGTTCTTC
few,TRBD2,TRBJ2-7,TRBV7-8,18,CASTARGGWLATSYEQYF,TGTGCCAGCACCGCCCGGGGGGGCTGGCTAGCGACTTCCTACGAGCAGTACTTC
.,TRBD1,TRBJ1-6,TRBV4-3,18,CASSQGSDREWGHSDLHF,TGCGCCAGTAGCCAAGGCTCGGACAGGGAGTGGGGCCATTCAGACCTCCACTTT
.,TRBD2,TRBJ2-2,TRBV9,15,CASSVGGANTGELFF,TGTGCCAGCAGCGTCGGGGGGGCGAACACCGGGGAGCTGTTTTTT
.,.,TRBJ1-1,TRBV7-2,15,CASSLGGTSNTEAFF,TGTGCCAGCAGCTTAGGTGGCACCTCGAACACTGAAGCTTTCTTT
.,.,TRBJ1-1,TRBV30,14,CAWSPPWGGTEAFF,TGTGCCTGGAGCCCTCCCTGGGGAGGCACTGAAGCTTTCTTT
once,TRBD1,TRBJ2-7,TRBV15,16,CATSRNEGGRSYEQYF,TGTGCCACCAGCAGAAATGAAGGGGGCCGTTCCTACGAGCAGTACTTC
.,.,TRBJ1-5,TRBV2,11,CASSRGEPQHF,TGTGCCAGCAGTCGGGGTGAGCCCCAGCATTTT
.,.,TRBJ1-6,TRBV2,13,CASSVQGVPPLHF,TGTGCCAGCAGTGTGCAGGGTGTACCACCCCTCCACTTT
.,TRBD2,TRBJ2-3,TRBV5-1,18,CASSSGLAGGSSTDTQYF,TGCGCCAGCAGCTCGGGACTAGCGGGGGGCTCTAGCACAGATACGCAGTATTTT
.,.,TRBJ2-3,TRBV7-9,17,CASSLGTLTWVTDTQYF,TGTGCCAGCAGCTTAGGGACACTGACCTGGGTGACAGATACGCAGTATTTT
once,.,TRBJ1-3,TRBV13,12,CASSNRVNTIYF,TGTGCCAGCAGTAACAGGGTGAACACCATATATTTT
.,.,TRBJ2-7,TRBV11-3,16,CASSPGGLSAVYEQYF,TGTGCCAGCAGCCCTGGGGGACTGTCGGCTGTCTACGAGCAGTACTTC
.,TRBD2,TRBJ2-1,TRBV7-2,16,CASSPAGTSAYNEQFF,TGTGCCAGCAGCCCGGCCGGGACTAGCGCTTACAATGAGCAGTTCTTC
.,.,TRBJ1-1,TRBV10-3,12,CAIGQPNTEAFF,TGTGCCATCGGGCAGCCGAACACTGAAGCTTTCTTT
.,.,TRBJ2-7,TRBV5-5,14,CASSLEQPPYEQYF,TGTGCCAGCAGCTTGGAACAGCCACCCTACGAGCAGTACTTC
.,.,TRBJ1-1,TRBV6-6,13,CASSYSDNTEAFF,TGTGCCAGCAGTTACTCAGACAATACTGAAGCTTTCTTT
.,.,TRBJ1-1,TRBV11-2,16,CASSLGGERWPTEAFF,TGTGCCAGCAGCTTAGGCGGGGAGAGGTGGCCCACTGAAGCTTTCTTT
.,TRBD1,TRBJ2-1,TRBV2,15,CASVTGTGSYNEQFF,TGTGCCAGCGTTACCGGGACAGGCTCCTACAATGAGCAGTTCTTC
few,TRBD2,TRBJ2-1,TRBV4-3,18,CASSQGGLAGGLRNEQFF,TGCGCCAGCAGCCAAGGAGGACTAGCGGGAGGTCTAAGGAATGAGCAGTTCTTC
.,TRBD2,TRBJ2-3,TRBV7-2,15,CASSLPGLATDTQYF,TGTGCCAGCAGCTTACCGGGACTAGCGACAGATACGCAGTATTTT
.,.,TRBJ2-5,TRBV7-8,14,CASSPPQGRETQYF,TGTGCCAGCAGCCCACCGCAGGGAAGAGAGACCCAGTACTTC
.,TRBD1,TRBJ2-5,TRBV5-4,14,CASGTTGYQETQYF,TGTGCCAGCGGGACGACAGGGTACCAAGAGACCCAGTACTTC
.,TRBD2,TRBJ2-1,TRBV24-1,14,CATSDLAGSNEQFF,TGTGCCACCAGTGATTTAGCGGGAAGCAATGAGCAGTTCTTC
.,.,TRBJ2-7,TRBV27,14,CASSRIEGLYEQYF,TGTGCCAGCAGCCGCATAGAGGGCCTCTACGAGCAGTACTTC